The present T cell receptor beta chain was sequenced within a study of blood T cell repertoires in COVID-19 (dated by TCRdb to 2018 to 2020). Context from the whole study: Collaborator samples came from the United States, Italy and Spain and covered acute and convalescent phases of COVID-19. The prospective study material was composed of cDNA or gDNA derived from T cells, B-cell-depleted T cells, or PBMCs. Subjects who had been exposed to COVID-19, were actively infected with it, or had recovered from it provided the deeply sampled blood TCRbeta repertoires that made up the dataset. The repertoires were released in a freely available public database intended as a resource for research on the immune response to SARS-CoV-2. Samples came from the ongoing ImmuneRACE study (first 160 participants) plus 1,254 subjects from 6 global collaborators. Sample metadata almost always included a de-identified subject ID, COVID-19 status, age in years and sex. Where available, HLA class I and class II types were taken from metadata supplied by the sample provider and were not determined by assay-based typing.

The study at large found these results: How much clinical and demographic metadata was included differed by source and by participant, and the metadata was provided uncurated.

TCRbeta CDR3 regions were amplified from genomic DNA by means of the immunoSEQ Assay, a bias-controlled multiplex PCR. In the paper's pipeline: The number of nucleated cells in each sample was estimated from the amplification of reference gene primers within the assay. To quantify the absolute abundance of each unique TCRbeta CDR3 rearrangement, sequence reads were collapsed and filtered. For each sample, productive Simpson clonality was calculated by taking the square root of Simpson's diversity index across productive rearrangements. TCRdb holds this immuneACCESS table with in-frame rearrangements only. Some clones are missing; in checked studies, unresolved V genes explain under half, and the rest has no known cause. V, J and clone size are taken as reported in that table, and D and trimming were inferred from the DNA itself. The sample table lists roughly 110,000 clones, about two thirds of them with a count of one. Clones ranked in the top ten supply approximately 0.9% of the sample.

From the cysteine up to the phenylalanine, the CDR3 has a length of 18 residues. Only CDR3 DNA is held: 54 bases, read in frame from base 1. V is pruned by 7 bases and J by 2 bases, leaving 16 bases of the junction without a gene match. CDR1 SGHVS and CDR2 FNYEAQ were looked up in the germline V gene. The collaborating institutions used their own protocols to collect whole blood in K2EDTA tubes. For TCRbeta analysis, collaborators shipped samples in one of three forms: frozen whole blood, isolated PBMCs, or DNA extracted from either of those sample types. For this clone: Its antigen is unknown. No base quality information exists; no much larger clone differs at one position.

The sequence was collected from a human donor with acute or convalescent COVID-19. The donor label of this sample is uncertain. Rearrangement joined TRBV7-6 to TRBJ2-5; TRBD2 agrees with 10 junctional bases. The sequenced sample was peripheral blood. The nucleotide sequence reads TGTGCCAGCACCCTAGTAGCGGGGGGACAACCTCTGCAAGAGACCCAGTACTTC. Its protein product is CASTLVAGGQPLQETQYF.